This T cell receptor beta chain was found in a study of regulatory T cells in long-lasting Graves disease. Assembly of TCR beta libraries relied on iRepertoire HTBI primers together with Arm-PCR of CDR3 regions. TCRdb ran MiXCR on the multiplex PCR reads and lists one entry per CDR3 protein. The sample consists of around 360,000 distinct CDR3 sequences, roughly 16% of them appearing once. Noted time point: newly diagnosed GD, antithyroid drugs for less than 3 months. Making the TCR library involved RNA that had been extracted from PBMCs. Germline lookup yields CDR1 DFQATT and CDR2 SNEGSKA (reference sequence). V was pared by 2 bases and J by 4 bases, with 22 bases between. The CDR3 runs 17 residues. This sample was also put to use in a study of T cells in Graves' hyperthyroidism and ophthalmopathy. That work states: The study defined stable Graves' hyperthyroidism as no ophthalmopathy progression within 18 months.

The chain has TRBV20-1 and TRBJ2-3; tentative D call: TRBD1 (6 bases). The material was peripheral blood mononuclear cells (PBMCs), obtained at new diagnosis, from a patient treated with antithyroid drugs. The receptor comes from a woman between 18 and 29 years old with Graves disease. The DNA for the CDR3 is TGCAGTGCTAGAACCCTCCTACAGGGATGGACATCAGATACGCAGTATTTT. Translated, it gives CSARTLLQGWTSDTQYF.